This is a list of T cell receptor beta chains from one sample in a study of cytomegalovirus exposure and HLA in healthy donors. Sequencing was performed with immunoSEQ multiplex PCR; in TCRdb, only in-frame clones are kept and a portion is missing. The table has some 80,000 clones, around 10% seen once; the top ten hold around 26%. The sequenced sample was PBMCs. The origin of the receptors is a man between 60 and 70 years old in good health and CMV-seropositive. Both conserved end residues are part of each CDR3. Each record gives: D gene, V gene, J gene, clone size, CDR3 DNA, CDR3 protein. The D gene is left open where the match is weak. Size tells how often a clone was seen (once, few, many) or the class of an expanded clone, and some rows leave it out.

D: TRBD2; V: TRBV5-4; J: TRBJ2-1; size: NA; DNA: TGTGCCAGCAGCTCCCCGGGACTAGCGGACAATGAGCAGTTCTTC; CDR3: CASSSPGLADNEQFF
D: TRBD2; V: TRBV11-2; J: TRBJ2-1; size: few; DNA: TGTGCCAGCAGCTTAAGTACTAGCGCTTACAATGAGCAGTTCTTC; CDR3: CASSLSTSAYNEQFF
D: NA; V: TRBV5-1; J: TRBJ1-1; size: NA; DNA: TGCGCCAGCAGCTTGGATTCCGGACATGACACTGAAGCTTTCTTT; CDR3: CASSLDSGHDTEAFF
D: NA; V: TRBV28; J: TRBJ2-7; size: NA; DNA: TGTGCCAGCCACAACGATCCCTACGAGCAGTACTTC; CDR3: CASHNDPYEQYF
D: TRBD1; V: TRBV19; J: TRBJ2-7; size: NA; DNA: TGTGCCAGCGGGACAGGGGGCTACGAGCAGTACTTC; CDR3: CASGTGGYEQYF
D: NA; V: TRBV13; J: TRBJ2-2; size: many; DNA: TGTGCCAGCAGCCTCGGGAACACCGGGGAGCTGTTTTTT; CDR3: CASSLGNTGELFF
D: NA; V: TRBV15; J: TRBJ1-5; size: NA; DNA: TGTGCCACCAGCAGAGTTGTAGGGAATCAGGGTCAGCCCCAGCATTTT; CDR3: CATSRVVGNQGQPQHF
D: NA; V: TRBV5-1; J: TRBJ1-6; size: few; DNA: TGCGCCAGCAGCTTGGCGGATAATTCACCCCTCCACTTT; CDR3: CASSLADNSPLHF
D: TRBD1; V: TRBV6-1; J: TRBJ2-3; size: many; DNA: TGTGCCAGCAGTCAAGAAAGGGGGCTAGGATCAGATACGCAGTATTTT; CDR3: CASSQERGLGSDTQYF
D: NA; V: TRBV5-1; J: TRBJ1-2; size: many; DNA: TGCGCCAGCAGCTCGGCCCCTCAGGACTATGGCTACACCTTC; CDR3: CASSSAPQDYGYTF
D: NA; V: TRBV6-6; J: TRBJ1-2; size: few; DNA: TGTGCCAGCAGTTACTCGGCGGAATCGTATGGCTACACCTTC; CDR3: CASSYSAESYGYTF
D: NA; V: TRBV5-6; J: TRBJ2-7; size: NA; DNA: TGTGCCAGCAGCCGCTCCTACGAGCAGTACTTC; CDR3: CASSRSYEQYF
D: NA; V: TRBV19; J: TRBJ2-3; size: once; DNA: TGTGCCAGTAGTATAGATTTCCCCAGGGGAAGAGGAGGCACAGATACGCAGTATTTT; CDR3: CASSIDFPRGRGGTDTQYF
D: NA; V: TRBV18; J: TRBJ1-4; size: few; DNA: TGTGCCAGCTCACCTCGGGCAGGGGCTAATGAAAAACTGTTTTTT; CDR3: CASSPRAGANEKLFF
D: NA; V: TRBV7-3; J: TRBJ1-1; size: NA; DNA: TGTGCCAGCAGCTTAGTAGGGGGTAGCACTGAAGCTTTCTTT; CDR3: CASSLVGGSTEAFF
D: TRBD1; V: TRBV19; J: TRBJ1-1; size: NA; DNA: TGTGCCAGTAGTGGACAGGGGGCGACTGAAGCTTTCTTT; CDR3: CASSGQGATEAFF
D: NA; V: TRBV7-9; J: TRBJ1-2; size: NA; DNA: TGTGCCAGCAGAGAGGGGGTGAGCTATGGCTACACCTTC; CDR3: CASREGVSYGYTF